This T cell receptor beta chain was observed in a study of CD8+ T cells in alopecia areata. Findings of the study overall: It was lesional scalp, especially alopecia totalis/universalis, that showed higher clonality than normal scalp.

Isolated RNA was reverse transcribed into cDNA used as the sequencing template. TCRdb's copy holds only in-frame clones and misses some; the assay was immunoSEQ multiplex PCR. This sample has about 64,000 clones, with 44% found just once. J was trimmed by 7 bases and V by 0 bases; bases with no gene match: 6. The CDR3 sequence is 16 residues long. Germline loops: CDR1 LGHNA, CDR2 YSLEER. The table lists this clone with many counts. Its target is not known. This rearrangement joins TRBV4-3 to TRBJ2-1, with 10 positions matching TRBD2. The sequencing input was NKG2D-low CD8+ T cells sorted from blood. The source of this sequence is a human donor with alopecia areata. The CDR3 DNA is TGCGCCAGCAGCCAAGAGCCCAGCGGGGGGGCGAATGAGCAGTTCTTC. Protein product: CASSQEPSGGANEQFF.